A single sample is the source of the 32 T cell receptor beta chains below, sequenced in a study of patients and donors after allogeneic stem cell transplantation. TCRdb re-analysed the RT-PCR reads in MiXCR, keeping a single row per CDR3 protein. Of about 89,000 distinct CDR3 sequences listed, roughly 52% were seen once; the top ten hold about 64%. The sample consisted of blood, either unsorted or a sorted T cell fraction (not recorded which). Receptor source: a human donor who was either an allogeneic HSCT recipient or a stem cell or donor lymphocyte infusion donor (not recorded which). It is not recorded whose cells these are; they may come from a transplant donor.

The chain has TRBV21-1 and TRBJ1-6; no check of the table's D call, TRBD1, against the DNA was made. TRBV21-1 counts as a pseudogene. The CDR3 has 20 residues. The DNA for the CDR3 is TGTGCCAGCAGCAAATACAGGACAGGGCGCTCTGGCTCCTATAATTCACCCCTCCACTTT. Its translation: CASSKYRTGRSGSYNSPLHF.

V and J are TRBV20-1 and TRBJ2-2; 12 positions agree with TRBD2. The V gene end was trimmed by 1 base and the J gene end by 6 bases; junction bases not matched to a gene: 6. CDR3 length: 16 amino acids. The germline CDR1 and CDR2 sequences are DFQATT and SNEGSKA (reference sequence). In DNA form, the CDR3 reads TGCAGTGCTAGAGCCCCTAGCGGGGGGGGAGCCGGGGAGCTGTTTTTT. As protein: CSARAPSGGGAGELFF.

V usage is TRBV7-2 and J usage is TRBJ1-1; maybe TRBD1 (5 bases). Germline V gene lookup returns CDR1 SGHTA and CDR2 FQGNSA. The length of the CDR3 is 13 residues. With 8 bases removed from V and 8 bases from J, the gap between germline ends came to 18 bases. The CDR3 protein is CASGDYGHYEAFF. CDR3 DNA: TGTGCCAGCGGAGACTATGGACACTACGAAGCTTTCTTT.

The rearrangement links TRBV7-9 to TRBJ1-2; TRBD1 might be the D (5 bases). V lost 3 bases, J lost 2 bases, and 10 bases lay in between. Germline V lookup: CDR1 SEHNR, CDR2 FQNEAQ (reference sequence). This CDR3 is built from 14 residues. The CDR3 nucleotides are TGTGCCAGCAGCTTTCTGACAGCAAACTATGGCTACACCTTC. Translating gives CASSFLTANYGYTF.

This chain joins TRBV27 and TRBJ2-1, with 7 bases aligning to TRBD1. The CDR3 length is 14 residues. Germline V gene sequence: CDR1 MNHEY, CDR2 SMNVEV (reference sequence). Unmatched junction bases numbered 8, after V lost 2 bases and J lost 10 bases. CDR3 DNA: TGTGCCAGCAGTTTAAGAAGGCAGGGGGACGAGCAGTTCTTC. Its translation is CASSLRRQGDEQFF.

This clonotype was found a few times. The chain joins TRBV10-3 to TRBJ1-4; D unresolved. The CDR3 runs to 13 residues. Trimming removed 10 bases from V and 7 bases from J, with 16 bases in between. Germline CDR1 ENHRY, CDR2 SYGVKD. In DNA, the CDR3 is TGTGCCACTGCTGGTGGGGATACTGAAAAACTGTTTTTT. Protein sequence: CATAGGDTEKLFF.

The chain carries TRBV9 and TRBJ1-1, with D possibly matching TRBD1 (5 bases). The germline V and J ends were trimmed by 3 bases and 11 bases, with 14 bases remaining between them. CDR1 is SGDLS and CDR2 is YYNGEE in the germline V gene. The CDR3 contains 12 residues. CDR3 bases: TGTGCCAGCAGCGGGTATCAGGGAGAGGCTTTCTTT. This translates into CASSGYQGEAFF.

This clonotype showed up just a few times. The chain links TRBV10-3 to TRBJ1-1, with 8 bases fitting TRBD1. The V gene's germline CDR1 is ENHRY and CDR2 SYGVKD. The V and J ends lost 0 bases and 6 bases, in that order; junction bases with no gene match: 3. This CDR3 region has 14 residues. CDR3 residues: CAISESQGASEAFF. In DNA form, the CDR3 reads TGTGCCATCAGTGAGTCGCAGGGGGCTTCTGAAGCTTTCTTT.

A few counts support this clonotype. The chain couples TRBV7-9 to TRBJ1-1; 7 bases align to TRBD1. V dropped 3 bases and J dropped 1; count of bases not matched to a gene: 5. The CDR3 extends over 15 amino acids. Per the germline V gene, CDR1 is SEHNR and CDR2 is FQNEAQ (reference sequence). This chain's CDR3 is CASSFRQGTNTEAFF. The CDR3 DNA reads TGTGCCAGCAGCTTCCGACAGGGTACGAACACTGAAGCTTTCTTT.

The J gene is TRBJ1-3, the V gene TRBV20-1, with TRBD1 as a possible D gene (5 bases). In germline, CDR1 is DFQATT, CDR2 SNEGSKA (reference sequence). CDR3 length: 14 residues. Trimming removed 7 bases from V and 0 bases from J, with 13 bases in between. The CDR3 DNA reads TGCAGTGTTCCGGGGACTAACTCTGGAAACACCATATATTTT. It translates to CSVPGTNSGNTIYF.

The chain links TRBV12-3 or TRBV12-4 to TRBJ1-2; unclear D gene. There are 15 residues in the CDR3. The V end lost 4 bases, the J end lost 1 base, and 13 bases lay between the germline ends. Here the CDR3 reads CASSWLLAFNYGYTF. The CDR3 coding sequence is TGTGCCAGCAGTTGGCTTTTGGCGTTTAACTATGGCTACACCTTC.

The chain links TRBV27 to TRBJ2-3; D uncertain. V lost 0 bases and J 5 bases, leaving 3 bases between the germline ends. This CDR3 is built from 12 residues. Germline lookup yields CDR1 MNHEY and CDR2 SMNVEV (reference sequence). The CDR3: CASSLSKDTQYF. CDR3 sequence (DNA): TGTGCCAGCAGTTTATCGAAAGATACGCAGTATTTT.

The chain uses TRBV7-8 and TRBJ1-5, with 9 bases that match TRBD1. The CDR3 spans 17 residues. The V segment lost 2 bases and the J segment 3 bases; nucleotides outside the gene matches: 8. Germline CDR1 is SGHVS and CDR2 is FQNEAQ. CDR3 residues: CASSLFVRTGDNQPQHF. The CDR3, as DNA: TGTGCCAGCAGCTTATTTGTACGGACAGGGGACAATCAGCCCCAGCATTTT.

The sample holds a few counts of this clonotype. The chain couples TRBV29-1 to TRBJ1-3; D is unresolved. This CDR3 spans 14 amino acids. Germline assignment: CDR1 SQVTM and CDR2 ANQGSEA. The V and J ends lost 3 bases and 2 bases respectively, with 11 bases between them. The CDR3 loop reads CSVDPDAAGNTIYF. CDR3 DNA: TGCAGCGTTGATCCCGACGCGGCTGGAAACACCATATATTTT.

The CDR3 here is CASSYQGTYGYTF. The CDR3 coding sequence is TGTGCCAGCAGTTACCAGGGTACCTATGGCTACACCTTC. The genes are TRBV6-5 and TRBJ1-2, with D maybe TRBD1 (5 bases). Looked up from germline, CDR1 is MNHEY and CDR2 is SVGAGI. The V end was cut by 2 bases, the J end by 4 bases, with 8 bases between. The CDR3 consists of 13 residues.

This clonotype was seen a handful of times. This chain uses TRBV29-1 with TRBJ1-3, with a tentative D call TRBD1 (6 bases). The CDR3 consists of 15 residues. Germline CDR1 SQVTM, CDR2 ANQGSEA. Deletions cut 3 bases from V and 1 base from J, with 13 bases between. The CDR3 loop reads CSVEQGRNSGNTIYF. In nucleotides, the CDR3 is TGCAGCGTTGAGCAGGGGCGAAATTCTGGAAACACCATATATTTT.

CDR3 sequence: CASSQGAGGLTDTQYF. CDR3 in DNA: TGCGCCAGCAGCCAAGGGGCAGGGGGCCTCACAGATACGCAGTATTTT. This chain links TRBV4-3 with TRBJ2-3, with 8 positions matching TRBD1. V dropped 1 base and J dropped 2; count of bases not matched to a gene: 5. The CDR3 totals 16 residues. Germline values: CDR1 LGHNA, CDR2 YSLEER.

The V call is TRBV9, the J call TRBJ1-3, with D hard to call. The CDR3 consists of 14 residues. Between the trimmed V and J ends, which lost 0 bases and 0 bases, there was a span of 4 bases. CDR1 is SGDLS, CDR2 YYNGEE, per germline. CDR3 nucleotide sequence: TGTGCCAGCAGCGTAGGCCACTCTGGAAACACCATATATTTT. Translation gives CASSVGHSGNTIYF.

CDR3: CASSYREVPMNTEAFF. Here the CDR3 DNA reads TGTGCCAGCAGTTACCGGGAGGTTCCCATGAACACTGAAGCTTTCTTT. The chain couples TRBV6-5 to TRBJ1-1; no clear D. CDR3 size: 16 residues. The V gene lost 2 bases and the J gene lost 0 bases, with 13 bases spanning the gap. Germline CDR1 is MNHEY and CDR2 is SVGAGI.

This clonotype was detected a few times. This chain uses TRBV7-9 with TRBJ1-1, with TRBD1 matching over 11 bases. This CDR3 is built from 16 residues. The V segment lost 5 bases and the J segment 6 bases; nucleotides outside the gene matches: 11. CDR1 is SEHNR and CDR2 is FQNEAQ in the germline V gene (reference sequence). CDR3 in amino acids: CASSTHRDRGRPEAFF. CDR3 DNA sequence: TGTGCCAGCAGCACACACCGGGACAGGGGGAGGCCTGAAGCTTTCTTT.

This sequence joins TRBV12-3 or TRBV12-4 and TRBJ2-2; perhaps TRBD2 as D (6 bases). There are 15 residues in the CDR3. With 5 bases removed from V and 7 bases from J, the gap between germline ends came to 17 bases. For the CDR3, the DNA is TGTGCCAGCAGTCCGGTGGCGGGGCACGGCGGGGAGCTGTTTTTT. Translation gives CASSPVAGHGGELFF.

This clonotype turned up a few times. V gene TRBV4-3 combines with J gene TRBJ1-2, with a weak D call TRBD1 (5 bases). The germline V gene encodes CDR1 LGHNA and CDR2 YSLEER. The germline V and J ends were trimmed by 0 bases and 4 bases, with 12 bases remaining between them. This CDR3 contains 15 residues. In DNA, the CDR3 is TGCGCCAGCAGCCAAGAAGCAGGGAAGGGCTATGGCTACACCTTC. Residues: CASSQEAGKGYGYTF.

This rearrangement joins TRBV28 to TRBJ1-1, with 10 bases that match TRBD1. The CDR3 runs to 13 residues. CDR1 is MDHEN and CDR2 is SYDVKM in the germline V gene. V shed 8 bases, J shed 5 bases, and the junction held 5 bases outside the gene matches. CDR3 in amino acids: CASLDRGSTEAFF. The DNA for the CDR3 is TGTGCCAGCCTGGACAGGGGGAGTACTGAAGCTTTCTTT. The whole variable domain, filled in from reference TRBV28 and TRBJ1-1, reads DVKVTQSSRYLVKRTGEKVFLECVQDMDHENMFWYRQDPGLGLRLIYFSYDVKMKEKGDIPEGYSVSREKKERFSLILESASTNQTSMYLCASLDRGSTEAFFGQGTRLTVV.

The chain employs TRBV4-1 and TRBJ1-1; TRBD1 aligns across 8 bases. The CDR3 runs 17 residues. The germline V gene encodes CDR1 MGHRA and CDR2 YSYEKL. The V and J ends lost 0 bases and 4 bases, in that order; junction bases with no gene match: 10. CDR3 in amino acids: CASSQDRAGGLGTEAFF. CDR3 DNA: TGCGCCAGCAGCCAAGATCGGGCAGGGGGCTTGGGCACTGAAGCTTTCTTT.

The chain couples TRBV15 to TRBJ2-3; 9 bases are shared with TRBD2. The CDR3 runs 17 residues. Germline CDR1 reads LNHNV; CDR2 reads YYDKDF (reference sequence). Losses at the gene ends were 1 base for V and 5 bases for J; bases not matched to a gene: 10. The CDR3 protein is CATSRASGGRAKDTQYF. The DNA for the CDR3 is TGTGCCACCAGCAGAGCCTCGGGCGGGAGGGCCAAAGATACGCAGTATTTT.

The genes are TRBV7-9 and TRBJ1-2; D uncertain. The CDR3 extends over 14 amino acids. V lost 2 bases to trimming and J lost 4 bases, with 11 bases between them. Germline CDR1 SEHNR, CDR2 FQNEAQ (reference sequence). CDR3 amino acids: CASSLSEGSYGYTF. As DNA, the CDR3 is TGTGCCAGCAGCTTATCGGAGGGCTCCTATGGCTACACCTTC.

The chain uses TRBV7-9 and TRBJ1-6; 10 positions match TRBD1. The ends lost 5 bases at V and 0 bases at J; junction bases unmatched: 7. The CDR3 spans 18 residues. Germline V gene lookup returns CDR1 SEHNR and CDR2 FQNEAQ (reference sequence). CDR3 in amino acids: CASSARQGASSYNSPLHF. The CDR3, as DNA: TGTGCCAGCAGCGCTCGACAGGGGGCGAGCTCCTATAATTCACCCCTCCACTTT.

This chain links TRBV6-5 with TRBJ1-2; 7 bases fit TRBD1. The CDR3 has 15 residues. CDR1 and CDR2 (germline): MNHEY, SVGAGI. With 0 bases clipped from V and 2 bases from J, the junction kept 3 bases outside the gene matches. The chain's CDR3 is CASSYSTGNNYGYTF. The CDR3 nucleotides read TGTGCCAGCAGTTACTCGACAGGGAACAACTATGGCTACACCTTC.

The chain uses TRBV6-5 and TRBJ1-6; D gene uncertain. The CDR3 sequence is 14 residues long. Per the germline V gene, CDR1 is MNHEY and CDR2 is SVGAGI. Trimming removed 5 bases from V and 4 bases from J, with 9 bases in between. For the CDR3, the DNA is TGTGCCAGCAGTGCCGACCTGTATAATTCACCCCTCCACTTT. It specifies CASSADLYNSPLHF.

The chain couples TRBV7-9 to TRBJ1-3; D unresolved. V was shortened by 5 bases and J by 2 bases, with 16 bases between the two germline ends. The CDR3 runs 16 residues. CDR1 and CDR2 (germline): SEHNR, FQNEAQ (reference sequence). The CDR3 nucleotides are TGTGCCAGCAGCCCTAGAGGGCCCCGTACTGGAAACACCATATATTTT. Translation: CASSPRGPRTGNTIYF.

The chain links TRBV5-1 to TRBJ1-5; D is possibly TRBD1 (5 bases). CDR1 is SGHRS, CDR2 YFSETQ, per germline. The CDR3 has 14 amino acids. Deletions cut 0 bases from V and 4 bases from J, with 8 bases between. CDR3 DNA sequence: TGCGCCAGCAGCTTGGCCGGGGGGAATCAGCCCCAGCATTTT. It is translated as CASSLAGGNQPQHF.

This clonotype has more than one count but fewer than ten. The chain combines TRBV6-5 with TRBJ1-6; tentatively, D is TRBD1 (5 bases). CDR3 length: 14 amino acids. Trimming shortened V by 6 bases and J by 8 bases, and 14 bases separated the two germline ends. Germline CDR1 is MNHEY and CDR2 is SVGAGI. The DNA of the CDR3 is TGTGCCAGCAGCCCAGGGTCCTCCTATTCACCCCTCCACTTT. Translated, it gives CASSPGSSYSPLHF.